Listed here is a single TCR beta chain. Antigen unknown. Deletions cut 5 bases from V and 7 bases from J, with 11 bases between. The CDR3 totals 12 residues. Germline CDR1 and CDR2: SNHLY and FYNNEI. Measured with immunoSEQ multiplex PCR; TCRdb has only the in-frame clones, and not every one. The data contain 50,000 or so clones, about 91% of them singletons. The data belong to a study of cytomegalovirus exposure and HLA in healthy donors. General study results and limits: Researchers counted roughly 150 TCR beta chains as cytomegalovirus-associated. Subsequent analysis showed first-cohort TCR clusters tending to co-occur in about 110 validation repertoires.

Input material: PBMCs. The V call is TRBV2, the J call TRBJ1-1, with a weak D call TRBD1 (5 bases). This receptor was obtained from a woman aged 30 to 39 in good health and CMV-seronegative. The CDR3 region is CASSQGTHEAFF. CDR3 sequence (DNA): TGTGCCAGCAGTCAAGGGACTCATGAAGCTTTCTTT.